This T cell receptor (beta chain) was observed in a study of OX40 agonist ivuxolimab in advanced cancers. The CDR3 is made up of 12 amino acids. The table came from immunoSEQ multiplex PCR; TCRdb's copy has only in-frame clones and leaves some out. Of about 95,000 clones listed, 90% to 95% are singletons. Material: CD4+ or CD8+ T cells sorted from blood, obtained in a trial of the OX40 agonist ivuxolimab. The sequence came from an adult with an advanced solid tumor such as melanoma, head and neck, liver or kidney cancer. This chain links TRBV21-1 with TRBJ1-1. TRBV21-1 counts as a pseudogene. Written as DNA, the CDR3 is TGTGCCAGCTGGAGAGGGGACACTGAAGCTTTCTTT. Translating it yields CASWRGDTEAFF.